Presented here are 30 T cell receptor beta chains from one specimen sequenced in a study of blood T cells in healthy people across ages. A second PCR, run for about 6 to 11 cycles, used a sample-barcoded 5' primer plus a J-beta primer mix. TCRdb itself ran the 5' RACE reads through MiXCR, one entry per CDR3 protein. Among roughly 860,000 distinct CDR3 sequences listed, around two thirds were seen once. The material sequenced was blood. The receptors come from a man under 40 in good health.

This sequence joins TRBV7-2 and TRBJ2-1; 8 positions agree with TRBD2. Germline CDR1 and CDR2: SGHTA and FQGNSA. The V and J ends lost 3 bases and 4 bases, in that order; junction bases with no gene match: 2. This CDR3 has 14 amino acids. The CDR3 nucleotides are TGTGCCAGCAGCTTGGGACTAGGTTACAATGAGCAGTTCTTC. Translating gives CASSLGLGYNEQFF. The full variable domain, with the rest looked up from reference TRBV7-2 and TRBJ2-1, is GAGVSQSPSNKVTEKGKDVELRCDPISGHTALYWYRQSLGQGLEFLIYFQGNSAPDKSGLPSDRFSAERTGGSVSTLTIQRTQQEDSAVYLCASSLGLGYNEQFFGPGTRLTVL.

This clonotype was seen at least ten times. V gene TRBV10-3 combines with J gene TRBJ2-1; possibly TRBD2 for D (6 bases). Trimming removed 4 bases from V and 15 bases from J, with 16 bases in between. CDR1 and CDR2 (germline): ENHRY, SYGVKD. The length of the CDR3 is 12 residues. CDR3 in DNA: TGTGCCATCAGTGTAGCGGACCGAGCTCCGTTCTTC. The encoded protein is CAISVADRAPFF.

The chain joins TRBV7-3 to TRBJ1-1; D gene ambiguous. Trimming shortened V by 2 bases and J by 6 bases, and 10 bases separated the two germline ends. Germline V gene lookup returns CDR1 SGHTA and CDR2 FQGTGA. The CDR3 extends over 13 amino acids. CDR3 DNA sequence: TGTGCCAGCAGCTTAGGGAGAGGATCTGAAGCTTTCTTT. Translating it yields CASSLGRGSEAFF.

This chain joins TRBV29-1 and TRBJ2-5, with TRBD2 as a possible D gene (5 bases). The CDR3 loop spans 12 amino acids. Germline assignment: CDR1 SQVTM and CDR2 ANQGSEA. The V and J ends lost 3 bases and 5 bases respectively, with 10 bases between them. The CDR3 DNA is TGCAGCGTTGATGATCGGAGGGAGACCCAGTACTTC. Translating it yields CSVDDRRETQYF.

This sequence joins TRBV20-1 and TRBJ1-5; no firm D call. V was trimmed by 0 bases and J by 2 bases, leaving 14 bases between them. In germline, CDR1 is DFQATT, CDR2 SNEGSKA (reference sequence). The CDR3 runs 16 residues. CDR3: CSARELDRTCNQPQHF. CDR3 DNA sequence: TGCAGTGCTAGAGAGCTGGATAGGACCTGCAATCAGCCCCAGCATTTT.

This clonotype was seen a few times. The CDR3 spells CSVSTDSYGYTF. The CDR3 DNA reads TGCAGCGTCTCGACAGACAGCTATGGCTACACCTTC. V gene TRBV29-1 combines with J gene TRBJ1-2; maybe TRBD1 (5 bases). CDR3 length: 12 residues. The germline V and J ends were trimmed by 6 bases and 4 bases, with 12 bases remaining between them. Per the germline V gene, CDR1 is SQVTM and CDR2 is ANQGSEA.

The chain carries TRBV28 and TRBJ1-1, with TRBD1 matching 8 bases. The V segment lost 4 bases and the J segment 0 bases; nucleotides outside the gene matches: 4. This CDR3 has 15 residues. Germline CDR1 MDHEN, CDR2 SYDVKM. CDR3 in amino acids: CASSSRQGMNTEAFF. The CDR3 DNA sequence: TGTGCCAGCAGTTCCCGACAGGGGATGAACACTGAAGCTTTCTTT.

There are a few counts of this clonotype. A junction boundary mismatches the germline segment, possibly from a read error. The chain's CDR3 is CASSFSGGQEAQYF. The DNA for the CDR3 is TGTGCCAGCAGTTTCTCAGGGGGGCAAGAGGCCCAGTACTTC. The rearrangement uses TRBV27 and TRBJ2-5; tentatively, D is TRBD1 (7 bases). This CDR3 contains 14 residues. Looked up from germline, CDR1 is MNHEY and CDR2 is SMNVEV (reference sequence).

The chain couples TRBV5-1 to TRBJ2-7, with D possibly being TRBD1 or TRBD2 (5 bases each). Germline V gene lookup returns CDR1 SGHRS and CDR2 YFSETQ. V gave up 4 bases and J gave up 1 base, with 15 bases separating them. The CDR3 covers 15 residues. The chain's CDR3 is CASSRRDVGSYEQYF. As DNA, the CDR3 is TGCGCCAGCAGCAGAAGGGACGTTGGGTCCTACGAGCAGTACTTC.

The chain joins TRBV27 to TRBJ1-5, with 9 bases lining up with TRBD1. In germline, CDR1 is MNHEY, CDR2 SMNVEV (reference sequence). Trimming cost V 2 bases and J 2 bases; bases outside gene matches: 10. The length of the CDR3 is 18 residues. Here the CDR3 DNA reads TGTGCCAGCAGTTTAAGGGGACAGGGTATAGTGGGCAATCAGCCCCAGCATTTT. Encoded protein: CASSLRGQGIVGNQPQHF.

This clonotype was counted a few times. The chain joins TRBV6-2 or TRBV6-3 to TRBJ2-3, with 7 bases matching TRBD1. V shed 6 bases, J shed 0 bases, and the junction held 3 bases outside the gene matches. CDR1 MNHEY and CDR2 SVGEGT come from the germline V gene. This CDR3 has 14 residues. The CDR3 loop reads CASSGTESTDTQYF. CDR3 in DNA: TGTGCCAGCAGCGGGACAGAGAGCACAGATACGCAGTATTTT.

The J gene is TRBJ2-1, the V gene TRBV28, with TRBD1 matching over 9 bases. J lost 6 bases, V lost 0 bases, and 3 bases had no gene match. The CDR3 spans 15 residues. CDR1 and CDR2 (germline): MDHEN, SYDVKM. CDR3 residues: CASSLWRQGGNEQFF. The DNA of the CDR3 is TGTGCCAGCAGTTTATGGAGACAGGGGGGCAATGAGCAGTTCTTC.

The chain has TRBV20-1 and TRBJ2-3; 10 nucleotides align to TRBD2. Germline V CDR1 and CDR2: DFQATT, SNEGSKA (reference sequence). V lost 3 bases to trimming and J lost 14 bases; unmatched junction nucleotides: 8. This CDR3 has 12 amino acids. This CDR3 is CSASGSGGARYF. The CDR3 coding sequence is TGCAGTGCTAGTGGGAGCGGGGGGGCCCGGTATTTT.

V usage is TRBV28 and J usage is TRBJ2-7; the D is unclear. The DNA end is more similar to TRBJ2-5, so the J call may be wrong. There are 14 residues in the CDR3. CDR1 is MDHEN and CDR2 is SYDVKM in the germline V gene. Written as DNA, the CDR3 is TGTGCCAGCAGTCTTTACCGCCCCGGGGAGACCCAGTACTTC. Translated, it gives CASSLYRPGETQYF.

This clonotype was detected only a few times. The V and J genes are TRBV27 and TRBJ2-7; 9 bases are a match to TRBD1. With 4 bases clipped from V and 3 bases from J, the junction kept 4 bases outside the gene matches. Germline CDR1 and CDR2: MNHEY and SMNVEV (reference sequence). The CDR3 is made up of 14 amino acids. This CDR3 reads CASSYGQGFYEQYF. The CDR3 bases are TGTGCCAGCAGTTACGGACAGGGGTTCTACGAGCAGTACTTC.

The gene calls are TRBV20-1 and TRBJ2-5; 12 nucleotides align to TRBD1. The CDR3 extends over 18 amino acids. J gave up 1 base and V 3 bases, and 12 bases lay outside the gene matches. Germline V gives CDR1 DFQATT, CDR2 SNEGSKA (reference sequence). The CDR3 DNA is TGCAGTGCTAGCCGCACCGGGACAGGGGGCTTAGTCCAAGAGACCCAGTACTTC. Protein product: CSASRTGTGGLVQETQYF.

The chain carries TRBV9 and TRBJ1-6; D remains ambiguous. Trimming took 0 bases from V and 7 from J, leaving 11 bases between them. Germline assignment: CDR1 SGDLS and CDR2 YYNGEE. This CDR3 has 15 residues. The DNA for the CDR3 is TGTGCCAGCAGCGTAGTTCAGGACTTCAATTCACCCCTCCACTTT. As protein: CASSVVQDFNSPLHF.

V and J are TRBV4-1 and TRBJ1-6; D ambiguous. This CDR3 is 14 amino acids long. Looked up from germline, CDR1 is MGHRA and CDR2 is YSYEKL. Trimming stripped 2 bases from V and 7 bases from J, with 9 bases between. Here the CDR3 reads CASSQIRNNSPLHF. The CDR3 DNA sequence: TGCGCCAGCAGCCAAATCAGAAACAATTCACCCCTCCACTTT.

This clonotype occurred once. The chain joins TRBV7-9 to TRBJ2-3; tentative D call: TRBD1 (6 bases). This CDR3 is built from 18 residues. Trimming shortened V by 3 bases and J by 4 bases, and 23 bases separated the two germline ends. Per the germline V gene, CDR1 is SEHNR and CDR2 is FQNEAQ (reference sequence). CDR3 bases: TGTGCCAGCAGCTTCGGCCTGCCCAGGGGCATCGGCGCAGATACGCAGTATTTT. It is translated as CASSFGLPRGIGADTQYF.

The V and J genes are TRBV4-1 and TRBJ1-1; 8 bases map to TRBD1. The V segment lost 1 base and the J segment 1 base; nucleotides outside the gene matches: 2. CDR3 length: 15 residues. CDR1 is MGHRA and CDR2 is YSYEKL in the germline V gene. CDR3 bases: TGCGCCAGCAGCCAAGCAGGGACAGGGAACACTGAAGCTTTCTTT. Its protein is CASSQAGTGNTEAFF.

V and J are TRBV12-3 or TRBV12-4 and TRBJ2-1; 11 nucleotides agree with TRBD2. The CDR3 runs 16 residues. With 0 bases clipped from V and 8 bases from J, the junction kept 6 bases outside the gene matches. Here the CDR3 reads CASSLALTSGGDEQFF. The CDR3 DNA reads TGTGCCAGCAGTTTAGCGCTTACTAGCGGGGGCGATGAGCAGTTCTTC.

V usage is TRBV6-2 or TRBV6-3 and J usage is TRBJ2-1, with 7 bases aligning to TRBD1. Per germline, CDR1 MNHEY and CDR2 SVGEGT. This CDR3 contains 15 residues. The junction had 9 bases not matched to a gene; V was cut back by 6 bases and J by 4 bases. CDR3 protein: CASRRQGVRYNEQFF. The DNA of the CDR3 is TGTGCCAGCAGGAGACAGGGCGTACGGTACAATGAGCAGTTCTTC.

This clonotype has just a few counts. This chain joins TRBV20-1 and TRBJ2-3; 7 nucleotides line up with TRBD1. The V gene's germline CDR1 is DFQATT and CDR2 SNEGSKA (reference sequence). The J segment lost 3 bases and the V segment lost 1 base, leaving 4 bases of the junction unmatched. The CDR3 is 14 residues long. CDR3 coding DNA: TGCAGTGCTAGAGCCGACAGGGCGACAGATACGCAGTATTTT. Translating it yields CSARADRATDTQYF.

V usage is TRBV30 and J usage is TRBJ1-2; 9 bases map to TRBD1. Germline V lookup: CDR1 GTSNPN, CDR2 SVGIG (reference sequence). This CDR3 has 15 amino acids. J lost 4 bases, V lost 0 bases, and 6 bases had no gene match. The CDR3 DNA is TGTGCCTGGAGTGTGGATACAGGGGGCGTCTATGGCTACACCTTC. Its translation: CAWSVDTGGVYGYTF.

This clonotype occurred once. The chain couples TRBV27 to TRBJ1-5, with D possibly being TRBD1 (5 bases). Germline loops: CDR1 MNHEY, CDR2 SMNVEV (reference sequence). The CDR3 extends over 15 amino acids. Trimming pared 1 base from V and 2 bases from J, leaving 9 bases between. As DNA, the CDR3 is TGTGCCAGCAGTTTATTGGGGGTTGGCAATCAGCCCCAGCATTTT. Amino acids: CASSLLGVGNQPQHF.

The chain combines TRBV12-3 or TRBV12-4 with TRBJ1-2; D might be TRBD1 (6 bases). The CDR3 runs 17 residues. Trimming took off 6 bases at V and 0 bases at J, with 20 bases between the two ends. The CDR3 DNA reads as TGTGCCAGCAGAAAATCGGGGGGCAGGGTCGCTAACTATGGCTACACCTTC. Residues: CASRKSGGRVANYGYTF.

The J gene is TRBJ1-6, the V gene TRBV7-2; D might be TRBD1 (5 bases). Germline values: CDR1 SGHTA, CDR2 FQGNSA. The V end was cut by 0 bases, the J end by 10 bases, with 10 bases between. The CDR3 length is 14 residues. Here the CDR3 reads CASSLAGAQSPLHF. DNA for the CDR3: TGTGCCAGCAGCTTAGCAGGGGCCCAATCACCCCTCCACTTT.

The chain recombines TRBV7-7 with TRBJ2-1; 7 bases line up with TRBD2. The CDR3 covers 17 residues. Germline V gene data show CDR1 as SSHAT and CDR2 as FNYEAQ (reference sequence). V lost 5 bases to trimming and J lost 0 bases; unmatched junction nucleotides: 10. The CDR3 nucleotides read TGTGCCAGCAGCCTGAGAGCGGGGTCCTACTCCTACAATGAGCAGTTCTTC. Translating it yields CASSLRAGSYSYNEQFF. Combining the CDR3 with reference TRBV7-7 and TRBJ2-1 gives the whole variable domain GAGVSQSPRYKVTKRGQDVTLRCDPISSHATLYWYQQALGQGPEFLTYFNYEAQPDKSGLPSDRFSAERPEGSISTLTIQRTEQRDSAMYRCASSLRAGSYSYNEQFFGPGTRLTVL.

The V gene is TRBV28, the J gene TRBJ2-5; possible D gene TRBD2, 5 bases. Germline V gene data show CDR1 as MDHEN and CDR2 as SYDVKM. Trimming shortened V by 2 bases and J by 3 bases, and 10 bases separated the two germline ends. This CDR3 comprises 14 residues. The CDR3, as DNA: TGTGCCAGCAGTTTACCGCCCGGGGAAGAGACCCAGTACTTC. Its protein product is CASSLPPGEETQYF.

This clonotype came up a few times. The CDR3 nucleotides are TGCAGCGTTAAATCCAGGTCCTACAATGAGCAGTTCTTC. Residues: CSVKSRSYNEQFF. This chain links TRBV29-1 with TRBJ2-1; D unresolved. This CDR3 contains 13 residues. Germline CDR1 SQVTM, CDR2 ANQGSEA. Trimming stripped 5 bases from V and 1 base from J, with 9 bases between.